This record concerns one T cell receptor (beta chain) sequence. This sample stems from a study of shared clonotypes between healthy human individuals. The length of the CDR3 is 13 residues. Germline V gene sequence: CDR1 GTSNPN, CDR2 SVGIG (reference sequence). TCRdb keeps only in-frame clones here, not all; method: immunoSEQ multiplex PCR. This table holds about 640,000 clones, more than 70% found once. The chain couples TRBV30 to TRBJ2-1; possibly TRBD1 for D (6 bases). This clonotype originated in a woman younger than 45 in good health. The sequencing input was memory CD4+ T cells sorted from blood. Subset described: CD45RA-negative fraction. CDR3: CASKGVGWDEQFF. CDR3 bases: TGTGCTTCAAAGGGGGTAGGATGGGATGAGCAGTTCTTC.